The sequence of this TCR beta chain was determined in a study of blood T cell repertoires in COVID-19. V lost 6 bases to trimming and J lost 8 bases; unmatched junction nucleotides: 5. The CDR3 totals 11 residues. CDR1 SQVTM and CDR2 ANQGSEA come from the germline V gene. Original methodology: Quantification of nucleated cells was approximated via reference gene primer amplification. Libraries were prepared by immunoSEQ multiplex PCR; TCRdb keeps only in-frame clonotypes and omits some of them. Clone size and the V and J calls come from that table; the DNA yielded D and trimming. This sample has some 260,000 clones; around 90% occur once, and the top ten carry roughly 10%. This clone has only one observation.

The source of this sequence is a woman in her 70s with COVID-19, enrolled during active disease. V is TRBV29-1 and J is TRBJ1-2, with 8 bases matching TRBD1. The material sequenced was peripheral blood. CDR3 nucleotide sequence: TGCAGCGTCGACCGGGACAGGGGCTACACCTTC. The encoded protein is CSVDRDRGYTF.